Below, one T cell receptor beta chain is given with its context. Trimming cost V 4 bases and J 7 bases, with 17 bases left between them. In germline, CDR1 is LNHDA, CDR2 SQIVND (reference sequence). The CDR3 runs 14 residues. These data come from a study of cytomegalovirus exposure and HLA in healthy donors. 13 Jbeta primers and 60 Vbeta primers were used for the PCR. The data were produced by immunoSEQ multiplex PCR, yet TCRdb's version contains in-frame clones alone and is incomplete. This repertoire shows fewer than 130,000 clones, 70% to 80% found once; its top ten account for roughly 5%. The sequencing sample was made of PBMCs. The chain combines TRBV19 with TRBJ2-7; a possible D gene is TRBD1 (5 bases). The clonotype comes from a female donor in good health and CMV-seropositive. The CDR3 coding sequence is TGTGCCAGTAGTACCCAGGGTGCGGCAATTGAGCAGTACTTC. Protein sequence: CASSTQGAAIEQYF. Full variable domain (outside the CDR3, taken from reference TRBV19 and TRBJ2-7): DGGITQSPKYLFRKEGQNVTLSCEQNLNHDAMYWYRQDPGQGLRLIYYSQIVNDFQKGDIAEGYSVSREKKESFPLTVTSAQKNPTAFYLCASSTQGAAIEQYFGPGTRLTVT.